This entry concerns a single TCR beta chain. The germline V gene has CDR1 SNHLY and CDR2 FYNNEI. This CDR3 region has 15 residues. V lost 6 bases and J lost 2; bases outside the gene matches: 6. The data derive from a study of blood T cell repertoires in COVID-19. The wider study: The samples span acute and convalescent COVID-19 from the United States, Italy and Spain. Sample material is recorded as cDNA or gDNA derived from T cells, B-cell-depleted T cells, or PBMCs.

Per the original data handling: The assay estimated nucleated cells by amplifying reference gene primers. The method was immunoSEQ multiplex PCR; TCRdb's version includes in-frame clones alone and lacks a portion of them. The D gene and trimming were derived from the DNA, and the V and J assignments and clone size from that table. The sample has over 200,000 clones; roughly 90% are singletons. Sample: peripheral blood. This clonotype was obtained from a man in his forties with active or convalescent COVID-19. The genes are TRBV2 and TRBJ2-1; 8 bases align to TRBD1. The CDR3 region is CASRADRAPYNEQFF. CDR3 nucleotide sequence: TGTGCCAGCAGAGCGGACAGGGCCCCCTACAATGAGCAGTTCTTC.